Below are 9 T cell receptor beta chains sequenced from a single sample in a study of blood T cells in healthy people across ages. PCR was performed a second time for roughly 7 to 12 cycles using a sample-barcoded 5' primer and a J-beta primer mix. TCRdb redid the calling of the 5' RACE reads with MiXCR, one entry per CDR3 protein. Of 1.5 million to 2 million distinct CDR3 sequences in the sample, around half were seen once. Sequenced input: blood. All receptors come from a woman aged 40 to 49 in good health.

This CDR3 reads CASSLRAAGGPQETQYF. In DNA, the CDR3 is TGTGCCAGCAGCTTGAGGGCGGCAGGGGGGCCCCAAGAGACCCAGTACTTC. This sequence joins TRBV5-5 and TRBJ2-5; maybe TRBD1 (7 bases). V lost 1 base to trimming and J lost 1 base, with 17 bases between them. CDR1 and CDR2 from the germline V gene are SGHKS and YYEKEE (reference sequence). The CDR3 consists of 17 residues.

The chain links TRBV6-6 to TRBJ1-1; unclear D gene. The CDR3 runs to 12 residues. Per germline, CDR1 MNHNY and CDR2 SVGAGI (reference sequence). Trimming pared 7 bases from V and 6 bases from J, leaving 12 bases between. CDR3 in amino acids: CASTTEMAEAFF. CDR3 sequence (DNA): TGTGCCAGCACCACTGAGATGGCTGAAGCTTTCTTT.

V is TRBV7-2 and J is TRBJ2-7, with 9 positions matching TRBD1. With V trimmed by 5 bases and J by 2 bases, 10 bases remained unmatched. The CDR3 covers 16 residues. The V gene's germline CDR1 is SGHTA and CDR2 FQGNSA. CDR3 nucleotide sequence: TGTGCCAGCAGCCCTCTTTTCGGGACAGGGACCTACGAGCAGTACTTC. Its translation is CASSPLFGTGTYEQYF. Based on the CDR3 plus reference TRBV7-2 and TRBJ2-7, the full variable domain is GAGVSQSPSNKVTEKGKDVELRCDPISGHTALYWYRQSLGQGLEFLIYFQGNSAPDKSGLPSDRFSAERTGGSVSTLTIQRTQQEDSAVYLCASSPLFGTGTYEQYFGPGTRLTVT.

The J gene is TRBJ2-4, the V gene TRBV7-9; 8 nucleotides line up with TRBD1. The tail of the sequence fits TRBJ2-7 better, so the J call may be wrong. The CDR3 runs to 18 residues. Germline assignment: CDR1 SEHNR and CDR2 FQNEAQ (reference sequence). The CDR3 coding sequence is TGTGCCAGCAGCTTAGAGATTCGACAGGGGCGAGTACTCTACGAGCAGTACTTC. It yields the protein CASSLEIRQGRVLYEQYF.

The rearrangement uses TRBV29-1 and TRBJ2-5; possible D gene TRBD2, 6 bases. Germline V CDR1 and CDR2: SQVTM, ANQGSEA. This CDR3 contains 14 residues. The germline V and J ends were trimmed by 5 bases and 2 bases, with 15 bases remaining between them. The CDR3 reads CSVFSSDDQETQYF. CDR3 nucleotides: TGCAGCGTTTTCTCTAGCGACGATCAAGAGACCCAGTACTTC.

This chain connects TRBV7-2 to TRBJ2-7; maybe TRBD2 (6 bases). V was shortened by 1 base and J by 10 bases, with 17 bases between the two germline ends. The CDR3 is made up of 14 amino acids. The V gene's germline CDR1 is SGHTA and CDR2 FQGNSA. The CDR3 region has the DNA TGTGCCAGCAGCTTAGGGAGGGAATGGAACACTCAGTACTTC. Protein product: CASSLGREWNTQYF.

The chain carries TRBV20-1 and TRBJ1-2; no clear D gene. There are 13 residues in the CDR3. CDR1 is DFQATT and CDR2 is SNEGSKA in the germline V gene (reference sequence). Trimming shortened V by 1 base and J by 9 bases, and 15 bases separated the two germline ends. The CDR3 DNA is TGCAGTGCTAGAGGACTCGCAGTGATAAGCTACACCTTC. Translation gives CSARGLAVISYTF.

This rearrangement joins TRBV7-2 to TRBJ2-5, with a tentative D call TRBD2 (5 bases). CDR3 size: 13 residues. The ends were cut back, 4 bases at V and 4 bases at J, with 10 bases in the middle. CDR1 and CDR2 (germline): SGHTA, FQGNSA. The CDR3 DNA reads TGTGCCAGCAGCTGCCGGGATACAGAGACCCAGTACTTC. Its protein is CASSCRDTETQYF. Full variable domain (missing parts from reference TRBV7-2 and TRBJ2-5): GAGVSQSPSNKVTEKGKDVELRCDPISGHTALYWYRQSLGQGLEFLIYFQGNSAPDKSGLPSDRFSAERTGGSVSTLTIQRTQQEDSAVYLCASSCRDTETQYFGPGTRLLVL.

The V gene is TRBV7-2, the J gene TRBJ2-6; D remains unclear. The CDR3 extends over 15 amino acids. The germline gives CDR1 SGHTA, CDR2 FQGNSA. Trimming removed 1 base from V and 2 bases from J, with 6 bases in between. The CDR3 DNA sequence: TGTGCCAGCAGCTTAGATTCAGCTGGGGCCAACGTCCTGACTTTC. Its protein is CASSLDSAGANVLTF. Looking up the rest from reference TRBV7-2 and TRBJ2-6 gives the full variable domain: GAGVSQSPSNKVTEKGKDVELRCDPISGHTALYWYRQSLGQGLEFLIYFQGNSAPDKSGLPSDRFSAERTGGSVSTLTIQRTQQEDSAVYLCASSLDSAGANVLTFGAGSRLTVL.